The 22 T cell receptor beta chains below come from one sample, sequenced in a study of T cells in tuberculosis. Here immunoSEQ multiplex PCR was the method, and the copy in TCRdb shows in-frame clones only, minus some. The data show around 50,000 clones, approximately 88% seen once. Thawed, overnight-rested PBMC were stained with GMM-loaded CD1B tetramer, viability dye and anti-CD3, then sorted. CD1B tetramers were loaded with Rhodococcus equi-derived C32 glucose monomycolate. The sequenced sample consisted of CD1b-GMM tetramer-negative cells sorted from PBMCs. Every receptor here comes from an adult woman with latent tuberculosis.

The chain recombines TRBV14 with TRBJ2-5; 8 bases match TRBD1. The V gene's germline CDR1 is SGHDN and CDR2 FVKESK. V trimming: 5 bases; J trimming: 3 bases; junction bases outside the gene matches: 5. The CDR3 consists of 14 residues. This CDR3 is CASSSLTGEETQYF. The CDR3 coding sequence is TGTGCCAGCAGCTCCCTGACAGGGGAAGAGACCCAGTACTTC.

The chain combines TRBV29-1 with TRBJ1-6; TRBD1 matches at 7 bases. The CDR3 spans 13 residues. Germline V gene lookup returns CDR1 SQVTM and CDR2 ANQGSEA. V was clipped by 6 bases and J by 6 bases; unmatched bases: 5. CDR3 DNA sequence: TGCAGCGTGAAACAGGGGTCTAATTCACCCCTCCACTTT. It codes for CSVKQGSNSPLHF. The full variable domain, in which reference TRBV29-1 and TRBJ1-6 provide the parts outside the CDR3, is SAVISQKPSRDICQRGTSLTIQCQVDSQVTMMFWYRQQPGQSLTLIATANQGSEATYESGFVIDKFPISRPNLTFSTLTVSNMSPEDSSIYLCSVKQGSNSPLHFGNGTRLTVT.

The CDR3: CASSLDRGSTDTQYF. CDR3 nucleotides: TGTGCCAGCAGCTTAGATCGGGGTAGCACAGATACGCAGTATTTT. The chain combines TRBV7-3 with TRBJ2-3, with D maybe TRBD2 (5 bases). The CDR3 totals 15 residues. Trimming shortened V by 2 bases and J by 0 bases, and 9 bases separated the two germline ends. CDR1 SGHTA and CDR2 FQGTGA come from the germline V gene. The variable domain in full, with the rest retrieved from reference TRBV7-3 and TRBJ2-3, is GAGVSQTPSNKVTEKGKYVELRCDPISGHTALYWYRQSLGQGPEFLIYFQGTGAADDSGLPNDRFFAVRPEGSVSTLKIQRTERGDSAVYLCASSLDRGSTDTQYFGPGTRLTVL.

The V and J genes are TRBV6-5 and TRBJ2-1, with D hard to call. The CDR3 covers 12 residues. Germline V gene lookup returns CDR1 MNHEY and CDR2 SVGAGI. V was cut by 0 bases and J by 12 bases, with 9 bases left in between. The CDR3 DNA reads TGTGCCAGCAGTTACTCGGGTAGCCCGCAGTTCTTC. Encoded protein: CASSYSGSPQFF.

The chain's CDR3 is CASSFEAGPGTQYF. CDR3 DNA sequence: TGTGCCAGCAGCTTCGAGGCGGGCCCAGGGACCCAGTACTTC. V usage is TRBV7-2 and J usage is TRBJ2-5; D is perhaps TRBD2 (5 bases). V was cut by 3 bases and J by 7 bases, with 15 bases left in between. The CDR3 totals 14 residues. The germline gives CDR1 SGHTA, CDR2 FQGNSA.

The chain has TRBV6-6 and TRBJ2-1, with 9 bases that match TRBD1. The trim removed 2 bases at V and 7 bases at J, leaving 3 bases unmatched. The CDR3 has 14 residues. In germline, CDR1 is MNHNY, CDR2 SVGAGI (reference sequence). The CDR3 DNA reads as TGTGCCAGCAGTTACAGGACAGGGGATAATGAGCAGTTCTTC. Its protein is CASSYRTGDNEQFF.

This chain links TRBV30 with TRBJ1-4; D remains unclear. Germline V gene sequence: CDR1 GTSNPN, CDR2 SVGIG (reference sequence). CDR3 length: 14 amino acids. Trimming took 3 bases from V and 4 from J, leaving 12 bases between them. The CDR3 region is CAWRLAGGNEKLFF. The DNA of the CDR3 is TGTGCCTGGAGATTGGCCGGAGGTAATGAAAAACTGTTTTTT.

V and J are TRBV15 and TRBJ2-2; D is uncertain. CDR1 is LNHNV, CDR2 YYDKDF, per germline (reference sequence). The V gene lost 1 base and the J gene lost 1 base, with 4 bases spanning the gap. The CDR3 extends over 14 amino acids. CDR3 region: CATSRVLNTGELFF. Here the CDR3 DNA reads TGTGCCACCAGCAGAGTACTGAACACCGGGGAGCTGTTTTTT.

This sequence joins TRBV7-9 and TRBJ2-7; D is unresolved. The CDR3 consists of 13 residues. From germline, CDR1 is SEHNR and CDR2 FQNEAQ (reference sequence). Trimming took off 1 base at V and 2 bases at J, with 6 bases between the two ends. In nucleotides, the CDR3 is TGTGCCAGCAGCTTAGATCCTGCCTACGAGCAGTACTTC. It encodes CASSLDPAYEQYF.

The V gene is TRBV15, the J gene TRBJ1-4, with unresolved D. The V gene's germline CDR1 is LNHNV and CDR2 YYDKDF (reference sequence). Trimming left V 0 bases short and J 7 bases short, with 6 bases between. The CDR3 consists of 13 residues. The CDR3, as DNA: TGTGCCACCAGCAGAGAATGGGCTGAAAAACTGTTTTTT. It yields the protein CATSREWAEKLFF.

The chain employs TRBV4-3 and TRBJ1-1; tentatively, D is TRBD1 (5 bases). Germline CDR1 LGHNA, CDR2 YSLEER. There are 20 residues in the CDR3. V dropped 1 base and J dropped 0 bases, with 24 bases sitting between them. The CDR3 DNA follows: TGCGCCAGCAGCCAAGGCCCGGCAGGGACTGACGGGGGAATGAACACTGAAGCTTTCTTT. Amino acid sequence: CASSQGPAGTDGGMNTEAFF.

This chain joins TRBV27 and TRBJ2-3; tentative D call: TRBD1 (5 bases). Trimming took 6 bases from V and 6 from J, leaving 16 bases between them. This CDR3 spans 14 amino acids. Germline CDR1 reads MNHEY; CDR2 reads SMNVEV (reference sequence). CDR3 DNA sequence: TGTGCCAGCAGAGACAGTCCCGGTCGGGATACGCAGTATTTT. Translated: CASRDSPGRDTQYF.

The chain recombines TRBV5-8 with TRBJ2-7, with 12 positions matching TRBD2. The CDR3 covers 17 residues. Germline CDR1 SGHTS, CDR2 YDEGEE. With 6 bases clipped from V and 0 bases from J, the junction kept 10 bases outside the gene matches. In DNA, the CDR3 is TGTGCCAGCACCCGACTAGCGGGGGCAACCGGCTCCTACGAGCAGTACTTC. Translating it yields CASTRLAGATGSYEQYF. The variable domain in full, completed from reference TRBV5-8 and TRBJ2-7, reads EAGVTQSPTHLIKTRGQQATLRCSPISGHTSVYWYQQALGLGLQFLLWYDEGEERNRGNFPPRFSGRQFPNYSSELNVNALELEDSALYLCASTRLAGATGSYEQYFGPGTRLTVT.

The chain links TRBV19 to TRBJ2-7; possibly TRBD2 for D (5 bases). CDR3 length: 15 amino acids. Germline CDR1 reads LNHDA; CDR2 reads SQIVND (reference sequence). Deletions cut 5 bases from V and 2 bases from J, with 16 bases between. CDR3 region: CASSSPGKRAYEQYF. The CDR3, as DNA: TGTGCCAGTAGTTCCCCGGGGAAAAGGGCCTACGAGCAGTACTTC. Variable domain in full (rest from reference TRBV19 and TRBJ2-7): DGGITQSPKYLFRKEGQNVTLSCEQNLNHDAMYWYRQDPGQGLRLIYYSQIVNDFQKGDIAEGYSVSREKKESFPLTVTSAQKNPTAFYLCASSSPGKRAYEQYFGPGTRLTVT.

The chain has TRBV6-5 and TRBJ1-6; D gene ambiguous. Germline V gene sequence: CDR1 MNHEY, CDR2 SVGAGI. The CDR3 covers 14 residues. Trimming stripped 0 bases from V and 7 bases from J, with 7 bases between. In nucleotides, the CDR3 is TGTGCCAGCAGTTACTCGAATCGGAATTCACCCCTCCACTTT. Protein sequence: CASSYSNRNSPLHF.

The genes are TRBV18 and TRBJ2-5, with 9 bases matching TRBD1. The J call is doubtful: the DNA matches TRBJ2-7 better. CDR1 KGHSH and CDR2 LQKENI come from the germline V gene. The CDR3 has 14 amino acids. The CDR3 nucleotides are TGTGCCAGCTCACCGGGACAGGGAGCCTACGAGCAGTACTTC. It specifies CASSPGQGAYEQYF.

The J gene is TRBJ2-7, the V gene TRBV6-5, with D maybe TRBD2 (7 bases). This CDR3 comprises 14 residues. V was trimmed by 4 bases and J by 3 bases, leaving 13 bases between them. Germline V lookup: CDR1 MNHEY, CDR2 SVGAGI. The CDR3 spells CASSWGGQDYEQYF. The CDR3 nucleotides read TGTGCCAGCAGTTGGGGGGGGCAGGACTACGAGCAGTACTTC.

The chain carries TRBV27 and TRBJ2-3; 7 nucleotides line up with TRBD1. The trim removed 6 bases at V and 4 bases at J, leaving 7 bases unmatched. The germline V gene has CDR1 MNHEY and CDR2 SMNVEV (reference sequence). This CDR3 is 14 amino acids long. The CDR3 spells CASSQRGLADTQYF. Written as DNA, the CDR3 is TGTGCCAGCAGCCAAAGGGGGCTGGCAGATACGCAGTATTTT.

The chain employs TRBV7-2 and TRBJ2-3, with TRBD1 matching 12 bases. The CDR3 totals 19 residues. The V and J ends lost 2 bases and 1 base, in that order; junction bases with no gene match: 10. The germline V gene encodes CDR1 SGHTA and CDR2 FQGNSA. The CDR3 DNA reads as TGTGCCAGCAGCTTAAGGCTCGGGACAGGGGGCGCGGGCACAGATACGCAGTATTTT. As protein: CASSLRLGTGGAGTDTQYF.

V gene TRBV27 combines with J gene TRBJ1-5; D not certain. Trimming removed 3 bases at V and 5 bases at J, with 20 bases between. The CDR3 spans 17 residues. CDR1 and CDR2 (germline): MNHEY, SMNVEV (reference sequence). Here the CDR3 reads CASSFIPEDPGDQPQHF. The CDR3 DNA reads TGTGCCAGCAGTTTTATTCCGGAGGACCCTGGAGATCAGCCCCAGCATTTT.

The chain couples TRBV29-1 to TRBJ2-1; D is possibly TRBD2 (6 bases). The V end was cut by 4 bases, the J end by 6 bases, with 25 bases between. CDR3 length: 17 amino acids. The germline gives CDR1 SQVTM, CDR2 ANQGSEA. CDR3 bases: TGCAGCGTTGGGGAGGACGCGGGGTCTCATCCGTTCAATGAGCAGTTCTTC. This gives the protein CSVGEDAGSHPFNEQFF.

CDR3 protein: CASSISWTSGGYEQYF. Written as DNA, the CDR3 is TGCGCCAGCTCCATATCTTGGACTAGCGGGGGCTACGAGCAGTACTTC. The chain carries TRBV4-1 and TRBJ2-7, with 13 bases aligning to TRBD2. The CDR3 runs 16 residues. After removal of 8 bases from V and 3 bases from J, the junction contained 10 bases not matched to a gene. The germline gives CDR1 MGHRA, CDR2 YSYEKL.